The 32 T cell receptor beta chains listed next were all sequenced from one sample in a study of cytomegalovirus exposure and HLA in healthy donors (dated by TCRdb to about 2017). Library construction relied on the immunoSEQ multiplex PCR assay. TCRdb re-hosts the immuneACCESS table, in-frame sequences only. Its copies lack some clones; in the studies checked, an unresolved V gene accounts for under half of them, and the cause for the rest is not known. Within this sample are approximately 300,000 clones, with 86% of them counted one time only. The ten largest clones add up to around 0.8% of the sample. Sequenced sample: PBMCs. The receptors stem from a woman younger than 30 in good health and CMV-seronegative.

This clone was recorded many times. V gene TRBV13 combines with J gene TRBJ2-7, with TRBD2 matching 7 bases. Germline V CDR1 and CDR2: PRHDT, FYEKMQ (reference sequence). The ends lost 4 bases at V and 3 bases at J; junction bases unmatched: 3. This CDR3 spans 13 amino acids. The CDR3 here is CASSSPGGYEQYF. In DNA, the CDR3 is TGTGCCAGCAGCTCCCCGGGGGGCTACGAGCAGTACTTC.

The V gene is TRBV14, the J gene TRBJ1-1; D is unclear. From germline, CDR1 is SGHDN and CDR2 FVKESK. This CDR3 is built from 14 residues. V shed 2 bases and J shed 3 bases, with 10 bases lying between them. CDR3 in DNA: TGTGCCAGCAGCCAATACTCCGGGGACACTGAAGCTTTCTTT. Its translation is CASSQYSGDTEAFF.

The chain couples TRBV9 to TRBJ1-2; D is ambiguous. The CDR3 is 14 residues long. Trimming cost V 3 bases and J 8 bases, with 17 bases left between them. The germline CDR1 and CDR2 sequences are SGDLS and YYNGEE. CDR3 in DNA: TGTGCCAGCAGCGCGCCCCGGGCGCCGGGGGGCTACACCTTC. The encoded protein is CASSAPRAPGGYTF. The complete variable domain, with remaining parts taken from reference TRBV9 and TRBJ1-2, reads DSGVTQTPKHLITATGQRVTLRCSPRSGDLSVYWYQQSLDQGLQFLIQYYNGEERAKGNILERFSAQQFPDLHSELNLSSLELGDSALYFCASSAPRAPGGYTFGSGTRLTVV.

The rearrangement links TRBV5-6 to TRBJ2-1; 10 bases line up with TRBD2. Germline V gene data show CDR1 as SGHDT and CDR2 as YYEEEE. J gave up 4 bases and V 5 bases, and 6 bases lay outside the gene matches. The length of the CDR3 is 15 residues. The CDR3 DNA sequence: TGTGCCAGCAGGGTGAGCGGGAGGGGATACAATGAGCAGTTCTTC. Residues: CASRVSGRGYNEQFF.

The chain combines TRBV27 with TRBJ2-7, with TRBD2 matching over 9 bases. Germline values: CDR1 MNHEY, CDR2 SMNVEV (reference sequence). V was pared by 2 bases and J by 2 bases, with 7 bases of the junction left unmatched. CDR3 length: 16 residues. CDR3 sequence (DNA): TGTGCCAGCAGTTTAGCGGGAGGGCCGGGGACCTACGAGCAGTACTTC. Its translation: CASSLAGGPGTYEQYF.

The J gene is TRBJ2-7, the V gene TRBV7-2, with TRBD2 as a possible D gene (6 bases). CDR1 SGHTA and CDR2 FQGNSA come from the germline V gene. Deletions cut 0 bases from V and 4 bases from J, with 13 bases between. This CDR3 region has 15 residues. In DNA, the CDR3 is TGTGCCAGCAGCTTAGCGGCGGGGAGGCTTTACGAGCAGTACTTC. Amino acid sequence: CASSLAAGRLYEQYF.

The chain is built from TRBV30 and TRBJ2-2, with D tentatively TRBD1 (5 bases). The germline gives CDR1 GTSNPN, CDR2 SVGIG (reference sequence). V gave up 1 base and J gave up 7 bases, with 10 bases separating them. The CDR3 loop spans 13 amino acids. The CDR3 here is CAWSEGMVGELFF. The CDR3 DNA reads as TGTGCCTGGAGTGAGGGGATGGTCGGGGAGCTGTTTTTT. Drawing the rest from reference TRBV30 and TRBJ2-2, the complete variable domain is SQTIHQWPATLVQPVGSPLSLECTVEGTSNPNLYWYRQAAGRGLQLLFYSVGIGQISSEVPQNLSASRPQDRQFILSSKKLLLSDSGFYLCAWSEGMVGELFFGEGSRLTVL.

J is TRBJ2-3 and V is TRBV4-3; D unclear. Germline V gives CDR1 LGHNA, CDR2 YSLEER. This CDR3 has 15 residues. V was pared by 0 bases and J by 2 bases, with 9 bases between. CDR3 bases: TGCGCCAGCAGCCAAGATCTTACTCCCACAGATACGCAGTATTTT. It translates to CASSQDLTPTDTQYF.

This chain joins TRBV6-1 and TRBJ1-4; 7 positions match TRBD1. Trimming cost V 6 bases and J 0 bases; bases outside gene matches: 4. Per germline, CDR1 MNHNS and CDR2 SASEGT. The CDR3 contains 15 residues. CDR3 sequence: CASRGQHATNEKLFF. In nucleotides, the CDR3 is TGTGCCAGCAGGGGACAGCATGCAACTAATGAAAAACTGTTTTTT.

Here the CDR3 reads CASASGHTEAFF. The DNA for the CDR3 is TGTGCCAGCGCGTCTGGGCACACTGAAGCTTTCTTT. The chain combines TRBV6-6 with TRBJ1-1, with unresolved D. The CDR3 loop spans 12 amino acids. The germline V and J ends were trimmed by 8 bases and 3 bases, with 10 bases remaining between them. CDR1 is MNHNY, CDR2 SVGAGI, per germline (reference sequence).

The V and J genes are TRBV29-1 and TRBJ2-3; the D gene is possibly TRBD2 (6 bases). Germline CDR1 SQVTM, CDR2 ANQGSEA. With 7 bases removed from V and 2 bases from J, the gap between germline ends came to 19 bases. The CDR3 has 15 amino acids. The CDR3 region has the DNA TGCAGCGCCCCAACCTGGGGACTCTACACAGATACGCAGTATTTT. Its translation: CSAPTWGLYTDTQYF.

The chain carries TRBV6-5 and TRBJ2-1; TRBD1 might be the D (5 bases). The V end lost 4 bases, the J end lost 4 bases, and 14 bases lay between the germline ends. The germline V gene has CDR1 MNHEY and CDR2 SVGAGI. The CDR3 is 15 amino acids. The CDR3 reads CASSSGGATYNEQFF. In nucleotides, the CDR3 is TGTGCCAGCAGTTCAGGTGGGGCTACGTACAATGAGCAGTTCTTC.

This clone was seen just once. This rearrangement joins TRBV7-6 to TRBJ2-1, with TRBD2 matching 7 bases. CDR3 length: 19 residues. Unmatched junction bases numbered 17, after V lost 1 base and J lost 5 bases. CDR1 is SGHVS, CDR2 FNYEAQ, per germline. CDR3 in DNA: TGTGCCAGCAGCTTAGTCTATAGCGGGTCACTAGGCCGGGACAATGAGCAGTTCTTC. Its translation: CASSLVYSGSLGRDNEQFF.

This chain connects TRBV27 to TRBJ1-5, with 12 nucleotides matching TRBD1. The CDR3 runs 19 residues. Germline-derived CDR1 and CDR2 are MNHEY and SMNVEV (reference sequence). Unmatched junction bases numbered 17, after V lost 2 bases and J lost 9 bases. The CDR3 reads CASSLKGTGGLGRILPQHF. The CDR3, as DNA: TGTGCCAGCAGTTTAAAGGGGACAGGGGGCTTAGGTCGAATCTTGCCCCAGCATTTT.

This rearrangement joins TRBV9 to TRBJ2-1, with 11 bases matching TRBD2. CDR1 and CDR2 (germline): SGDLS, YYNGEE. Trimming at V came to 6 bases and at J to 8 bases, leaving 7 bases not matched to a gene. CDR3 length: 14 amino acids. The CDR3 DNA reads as TGTGCCAGCACCAAACTACTAGCGGGAGATGAGCAGTTCTTC. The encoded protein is CASTKLLAGDEQFF.

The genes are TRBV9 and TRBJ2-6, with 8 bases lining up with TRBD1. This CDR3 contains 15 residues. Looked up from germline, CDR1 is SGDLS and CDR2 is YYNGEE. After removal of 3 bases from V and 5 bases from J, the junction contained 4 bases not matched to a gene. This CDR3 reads CASSGGDRRANVLTF. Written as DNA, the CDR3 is TGTGCCAGCAGCGGGGGGGACAGGCGGGCCAACGTCCTGACTTTC.

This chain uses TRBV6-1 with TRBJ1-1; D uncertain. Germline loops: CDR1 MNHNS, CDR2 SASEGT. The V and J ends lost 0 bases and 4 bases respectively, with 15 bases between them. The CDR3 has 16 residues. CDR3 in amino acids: CASSEAKSSGFTEAFF. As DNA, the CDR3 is TGTGCCAGCAGTGAAGCAAAGAGTTCGGGGTTCACTGAAGCTTTCTTT.

CDR3 protein: CASSLRGSDTEAFF. In DNA, the CDR3 is TGCGCCAGCAGCTTGAGGGGGTCGGACACTGAAGCTTTCTTT. The V gene is TRBV5-1, the J gene TRBJ1-1, with D perhaps matching TRBD1 (6 bases). CDR3 length: 14 amino acids. V dropped 1 base and J dropped 3 bases, with 10 bases sitting between them. Germline CDR1 and CDR2: SGHRS and YFSETQ.

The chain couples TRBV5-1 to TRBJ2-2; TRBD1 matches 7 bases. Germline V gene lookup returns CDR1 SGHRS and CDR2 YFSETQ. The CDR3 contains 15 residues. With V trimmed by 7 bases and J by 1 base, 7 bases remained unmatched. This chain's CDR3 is CASCENRGNTGELFF. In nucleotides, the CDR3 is TGCGCCAGCTGTGAAAACAGGGGGAACACCGGGGAGCTGTTTTTT.

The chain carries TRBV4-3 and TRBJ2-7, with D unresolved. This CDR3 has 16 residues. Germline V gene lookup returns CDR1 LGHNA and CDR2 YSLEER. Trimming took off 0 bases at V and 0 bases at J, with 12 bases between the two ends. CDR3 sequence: CASSQDRPTHSYEQYF. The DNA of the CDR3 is TGCGCCAGCAGCCAAGATCGCCCGACACACTCCTACGAGCAGTACTTC.

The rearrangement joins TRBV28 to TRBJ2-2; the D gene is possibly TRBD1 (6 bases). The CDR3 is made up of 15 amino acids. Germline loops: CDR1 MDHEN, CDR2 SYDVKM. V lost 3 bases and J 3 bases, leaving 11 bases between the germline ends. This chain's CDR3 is CASSFDRMHTGELFF. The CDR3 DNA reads TGTGCCAGCAGTTTCGACAGGATGCACACCGGGGAGCTGTTTTTT.

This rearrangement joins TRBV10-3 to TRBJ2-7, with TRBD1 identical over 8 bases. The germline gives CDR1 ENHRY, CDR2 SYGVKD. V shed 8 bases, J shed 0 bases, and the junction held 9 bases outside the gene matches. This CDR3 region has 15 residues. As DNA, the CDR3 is TGTGCCATCGGGCAGCGGACAGGGATCTCCTACGAGCAGTACTTC. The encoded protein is CAIGQRTGISYEQYF.

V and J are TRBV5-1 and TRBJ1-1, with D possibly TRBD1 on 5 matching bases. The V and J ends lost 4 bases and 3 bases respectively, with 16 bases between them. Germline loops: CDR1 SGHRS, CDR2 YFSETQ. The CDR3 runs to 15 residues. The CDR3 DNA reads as TGCGCCAGCAGCCTAGAAGGGCAGGGTGACACTGAAGCTTTCTTT. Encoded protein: CASSLEGQGDTEAFF.

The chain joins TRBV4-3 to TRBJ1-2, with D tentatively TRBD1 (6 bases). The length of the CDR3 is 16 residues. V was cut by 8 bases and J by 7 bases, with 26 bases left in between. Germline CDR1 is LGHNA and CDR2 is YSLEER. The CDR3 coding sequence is TGCGCCAGCCCCGGGGGGCCCCCGCTAGTAATGTGTGGCTACACCTTC. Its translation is CASPGGPPLVMCGYTF.

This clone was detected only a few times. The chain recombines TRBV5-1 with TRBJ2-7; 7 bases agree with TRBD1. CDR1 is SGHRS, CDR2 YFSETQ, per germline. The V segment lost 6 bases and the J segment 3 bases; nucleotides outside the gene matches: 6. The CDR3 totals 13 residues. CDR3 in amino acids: CASTRDSLYEQYF. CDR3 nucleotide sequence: TGCGCCAGCACCAGGGACAGCCTCTACGAGCAGTACTTC.

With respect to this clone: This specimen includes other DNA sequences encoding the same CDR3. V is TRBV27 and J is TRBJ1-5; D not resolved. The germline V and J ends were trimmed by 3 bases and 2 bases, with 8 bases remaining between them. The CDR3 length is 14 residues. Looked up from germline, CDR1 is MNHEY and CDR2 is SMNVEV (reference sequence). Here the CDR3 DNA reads TGTGCCAGCAGTTTGGCAGGCGGCAATCAGCCCCAGCATTTT. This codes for CASSLAGGNQPQHF.

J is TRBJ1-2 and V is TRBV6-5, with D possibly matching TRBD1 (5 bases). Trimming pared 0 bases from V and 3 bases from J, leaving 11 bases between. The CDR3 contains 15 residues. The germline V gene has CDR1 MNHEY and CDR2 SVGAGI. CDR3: CASSYSGHPDYGYTF. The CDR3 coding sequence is TGTGCCAGCAGTTACTCCGGACACCCAGACTATGGCTACACCTTC.

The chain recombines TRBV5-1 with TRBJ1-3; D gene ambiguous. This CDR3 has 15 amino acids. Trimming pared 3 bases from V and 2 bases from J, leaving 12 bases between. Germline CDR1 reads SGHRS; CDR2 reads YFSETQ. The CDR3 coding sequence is TGCGCCAGCAGCTCGTCTGCAGGCGCTGGAAACACCATATATTTT. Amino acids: CASSSSAGAGNTIYF.

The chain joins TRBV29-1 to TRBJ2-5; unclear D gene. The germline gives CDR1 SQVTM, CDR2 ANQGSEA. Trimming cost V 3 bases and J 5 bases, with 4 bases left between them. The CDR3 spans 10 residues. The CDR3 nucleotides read TGCAGCGTTGAGAGGGAGACCCAGTACTTC. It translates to CSVERETQYF. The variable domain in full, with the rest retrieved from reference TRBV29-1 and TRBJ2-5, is SAVISQKPSRDICQRGTSLTIQCQVDSQVTMMFWYRQQPGQSLTLIATANQGSEATYESGFVIDKFPISRPNLTFSTLTVSNMSPEDSSIYLCSVERETQYFGPGTRLLVL.

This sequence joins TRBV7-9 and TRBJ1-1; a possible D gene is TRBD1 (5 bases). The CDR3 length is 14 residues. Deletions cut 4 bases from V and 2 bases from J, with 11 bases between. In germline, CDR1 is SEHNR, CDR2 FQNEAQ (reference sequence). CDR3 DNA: TGTGCCAGCAGCTCTGGGACTGCCAACACTGAAGCTTTCTTT. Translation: CASSSGTANTEAFF. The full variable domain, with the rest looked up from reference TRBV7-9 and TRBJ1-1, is DTGVSQNPRHKITKRGQNVTFRCDPISEHNRLYWYRQTLGQGPEFLTYFQNEAQLEKSRLLSDRFSAERPKGSFSTLEIQRTEQGDSAMYLCASSSGTANTEAFFGQGTRLTVV.

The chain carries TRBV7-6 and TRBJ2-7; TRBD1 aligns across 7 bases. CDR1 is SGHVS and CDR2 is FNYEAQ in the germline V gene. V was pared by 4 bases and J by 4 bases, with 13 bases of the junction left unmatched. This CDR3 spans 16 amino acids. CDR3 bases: TGTGCCAGCAGCTCCGGGACAGTCGGAGCGAGTTACGAGCAGTACTTC. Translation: CASSSGTVGASYEQYF.

This chain's CDR3 is CASSSQLAGDNEQFF. In DNA, the CDR3 is TGTGCCAGCAGCTCCCAACTAGCGGGAGACAATGAGCAGTTCTTC. This chain uses TRBV7-2 with TRBJ2-1; TRBD2 matches 11 bases. In germline, CDR1 is SGHTA, CDR2 FQGNSA. The trim removed 4 bases at V and 5 bases at J, leaving 4 bases unmatched. The CDR3 has 15 residues.